This T cell receptor (beta chain) was profiled in a study of cytomegalovirus exposure and HLA in healthy donors. Study observations and caveats: Specific recognition of CMV antigens was confirmed in vitro for three chains (all CMV-associated).

For this clone: Its target is not known.

Primers: 60 Vbeta forward and 13 Jbeta reverse. How the authors handled the data: Roughly 10 million shared chains were among approximately 87 million unique TCR beta chains counted in a later analysis. The repertoire was sequenced with immunoSEQ multiplex PCR; TCRdb's copy has only in-frame clones and lacks some. V and J calls and clone size are given by that table; D and trimming were obtained from the DNA. This table holds roughly 58,000 clones. The receptor was isolated from a woman in her 50s in good health and CMV-seropositive. Sequencing used PBMCs.

Here the CDR3 DNA reads TGTGCCAGCAGTTTACGGGAAGCGTCCCTAAAGAAGACTTCACCCCTCCACTTT. Protein product: CASSLREASLKKTSPLHF. This rearrangement joins TRBV27 to TRBJ1-6, with unresolved D. This CDR3 contains 18 residues. Trimming shortened V by 2 bases and J by 9 bases, and 23 bases separated the two germline ends. Germline V lookup: CDR1 MNHEY, CDR2 SMNVEV (reference sequence).